One and the same sample provided the 8 T cell receptor beta chains below, sequenced in a study of neurological immune-mediated disorders. Via MiXCR, TCRdb re-called the 5' RACE reads, giving one row per CDR3 protein. The sample includes under 40,000 distinct CDR3 sequences, about 14% of them seen just once. Specimen: PBMCs. Receptors originate from a woman aged 50 to 60 with HTLV-1-associated myelopathy (HAM/TSP).

At least ten counts were recorded for this clonotype. The chain has TRBV5-1 and TRBJ2-2, with D unresolved. CDR1 and CDR2 (germline): SGHRS, YFSETQ. There are 18 residues in the CDR3. The V end lost 1 base, the J end lost 2 bases, and 18 bases lay between the germline ends. In nucleotides, the CDR3 is TGCGCCAGCAGCTTGATTCCTCGCGTGGGCGGAAACACCGGGGAGCTGTTTTTT. This encodes CASSLIPRVGGNTGELFF.

Many counts were recorded for this clonotype. This chain connects TRBV5-6 to TRBJ2-1, with D perhaps TRBD1 (6 bases). CDR1 and CDR2 from the germline V gene are SGHDT and YYEEEE. V lost 5 bases and J 8 bases, leaving 11 bases between the germline ends. The CDR3 covers 12 residues. This chain's CDR3 is CASRLQGHEQFF. DNA of the CDR3: TGTGCCAGCAGACTCCAGGGGCATGAGCAGTTCTTC.

This clonotype showed up many times. V is TRBV7-6 and J is TRBJ2-1; the D gene is possibly TRBD1 (6 bases). The CDR3 is 14 residues long. Between the trimmed V and J ends, which lost 7 bases and 6 bases, there was a span of 16 bases. The germline gives CDR1 SGHVS, CDR2 FNYEAQ. This CDR3 reads CASKQGWNSNEQFF. In DNA, the CDR3 is TGTGCCAGCAAACAGGGATGGAATAGCAATGAGCAGTTCTTC.

This clonotype was detected many times. The chain recombines TRBV6-1 with TRBJ2-3; TRBD1 matches 10 bases. V dropped 0 bases and J dropped 4; count of bases not matched to a gene: 1. From germline, CDR1 is MNHNS and CDR2 SASEGT. This CDR3 has 15 residues. The CDR3 DNA follows: TGTGCCAGCAGTGAAGCGACAGGGGGCGCAGATACGCAGTATTTT. Protein sequence: CASSEATGGADTQYF.

This clonotype was picked up a small number of times. The chain uses TRBV20-1 and TRBJ2-5, with D possibly matching TRBD2 (5 bases). V gave up 1 base and J gave up 5 bases, with 17 bases separating them. This CDR3 comprises 15 residues. Germline values: CDR1 DFQATT, CDR2 SNEGSKA (reference sequence). CDR3 nucleotides: TGCAGTGCTAGAGTTCCGGGATCCAGGTGGGAGACCCAGTACTTC. This translates into CSARVPGSRWETQYF.

This clonotype was seen many times. The chain is built from TRBV5-1 and TRBJ1-5, with 8 bases identical to TRBD1. Trimming removed 0 bases from V and 5 bases from J; junction bases left unmatched: 7. Germline V gene sequence: CDR1 SGHRS, CDR2 YFSETQ. CDR3 length: 16 amino acids. DNA for the CDR3: TGCGCCAGCAGCTTGGTTCCAGGGGGCGCGGATCAGCCCCAGCATTTT. This gives the protein CASSLVPGGADQPQHF.

This clonotype was detected ten times or more. The chain combines TRBV6-2 or TRBV6-3 with TRBJ2-1; 9 bases fit TRBD2. CDR3 length: 14 residues. The V gene's germline CDR1 is MNHEY and CDR2 SVGEGT. Germline trimming cut 7 bases from V and 8 bases from J; bases unmatched to any gene: 9. Here the CDR3 DNA reads TGTGCCAGCACCTCGAGGCGGGGGGGCGATGAGCAGTTCTTC. This sequence encodes CASTSRRGGDEQFF.

This clonotype occurred many times. This chain's CDR3 is CASCVEEVGTGELFF. The CDR3 nucleotides read TGTGCCAGTTGCGTCGAGGAGGTGGGAACCGGGGAGCTGTTTTTT. V and J are TRBV2 and TRBJ2-2; tentative D call: TRBD2 (5 bases). The V end was cut by 9 bases, the J end by 5 bases, with 19 bases between. The CDR3 sequence is 15 residues long. Germline V CDR1 and CDR2: SNHLY, FYNNEI.